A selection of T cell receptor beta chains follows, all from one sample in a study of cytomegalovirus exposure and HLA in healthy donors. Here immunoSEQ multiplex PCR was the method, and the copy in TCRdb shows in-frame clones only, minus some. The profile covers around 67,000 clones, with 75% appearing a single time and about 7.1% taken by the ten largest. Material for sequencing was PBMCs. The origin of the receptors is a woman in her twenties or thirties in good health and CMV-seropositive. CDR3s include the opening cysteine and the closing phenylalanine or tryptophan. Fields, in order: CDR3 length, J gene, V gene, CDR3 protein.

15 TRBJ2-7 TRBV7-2 CASSSPWAHAGTKYF
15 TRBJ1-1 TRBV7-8 CASSLDAGMNTEAFF
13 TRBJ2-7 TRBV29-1 CSAQAGGPYEQYF
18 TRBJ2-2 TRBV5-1 CASSMTGLTYANTGELFF
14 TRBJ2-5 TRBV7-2 CASNRLAGGETQYF
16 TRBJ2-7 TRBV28 CASSFVGQDVSYEQYF
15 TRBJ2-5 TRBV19 CASSSHYRERGTQYF
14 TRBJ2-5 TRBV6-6 CASRAGVLGETQYF
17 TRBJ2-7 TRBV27 CASSLQSPYSGSYEQYF
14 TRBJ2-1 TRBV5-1 CASSLDSLTGEQFF
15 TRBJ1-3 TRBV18 CASSPKPGTGNTIYF
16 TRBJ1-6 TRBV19 CASSMSRGLLNSPLHF
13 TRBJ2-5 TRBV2 CASTRVIQETQYF
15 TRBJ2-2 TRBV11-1 CASSTRLAGTGELFF
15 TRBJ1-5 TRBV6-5 CASSGTGPSNQPQHF
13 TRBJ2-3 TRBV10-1 CASSVGGTDTQYF
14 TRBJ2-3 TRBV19 CASSLVASTDTQYF
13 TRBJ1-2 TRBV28 CASSLPERYGYTF
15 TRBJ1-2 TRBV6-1 CASSEGWGGVDGFTF
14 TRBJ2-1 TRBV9 CASSLRDFNNEQFF
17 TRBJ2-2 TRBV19 CASSSYPTSGGPGELFF
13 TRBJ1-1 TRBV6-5 CASSYRDSSEAFF
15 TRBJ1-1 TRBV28 CASKTTDRLNTEAFF
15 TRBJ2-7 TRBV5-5 CASSLASTGVYEQYF
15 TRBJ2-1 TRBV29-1 CSAAGTSGTYNEQFF
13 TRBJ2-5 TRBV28 CASSRDTRETQYF
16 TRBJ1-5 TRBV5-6 CASSRRTVDSNQPQHF
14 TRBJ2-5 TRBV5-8 CASSSWTGGETQYF
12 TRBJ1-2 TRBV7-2 CASSGTGSGYTF
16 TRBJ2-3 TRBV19 CASSRTSGSGGDTQYF
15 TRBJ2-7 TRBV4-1 CASSPRDKGSYEQYF
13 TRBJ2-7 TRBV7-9 CASSFRRADEQYF
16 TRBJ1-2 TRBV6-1 CASSVNPGGGSYGYTF
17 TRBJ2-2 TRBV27 CASSFSPTAPNTGELFF
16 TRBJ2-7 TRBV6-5 CASSYLSAGRAYEQYF
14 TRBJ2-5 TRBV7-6 CASSSWDRGETQYF
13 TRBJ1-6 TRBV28 CASRKTGSSPLHF
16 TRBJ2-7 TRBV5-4 CASSSPGTSAPYEQYF
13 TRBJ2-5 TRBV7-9 CASSKQTQETQYF
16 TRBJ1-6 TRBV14 CASSQDYGTYNSPLHF
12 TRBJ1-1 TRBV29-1 CSVDRGDAEAFF
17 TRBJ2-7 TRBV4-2 CASSHRGEGLAGYEQYF
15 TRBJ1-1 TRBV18 CASSRTQGEGTEAFF
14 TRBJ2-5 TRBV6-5 CASSYSKLAETQYF
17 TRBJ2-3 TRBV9 CASSVEAALTGTDTQYF
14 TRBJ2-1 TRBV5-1 CASSLDQGNNEQFF
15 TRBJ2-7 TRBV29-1 CSVVGGGQGLYEQYF
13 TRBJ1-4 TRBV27 CASSFLPREKLFF
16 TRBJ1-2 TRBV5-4 CASSSDPGQGNYGYTF
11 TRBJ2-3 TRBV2 CASRGSRTQYF
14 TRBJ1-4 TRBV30 CAWSRLGANEKLFF
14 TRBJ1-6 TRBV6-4 CASREGPTNSPLHF
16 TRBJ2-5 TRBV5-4 CASSPGWGGTVETQYF
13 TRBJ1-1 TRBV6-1 CASSVESNTEAFF
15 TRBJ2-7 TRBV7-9 CASSSTSGSSYEQYF
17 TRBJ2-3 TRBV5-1 CASSTEPTGGFADTQYF
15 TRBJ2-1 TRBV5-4 CASSLRTHPYNEQFF
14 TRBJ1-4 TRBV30 CAWSGGQGREKLFF